These 30 T cell receptor beta chains share one sample of origin, sequenced in a study of blood T cell dynamics during melanoma immunotherapy. The protocol was immunoSEQ multiplex PCR, while the TCRdb copy is restricted to in-frame clones and leaves out a portion. The profile covers 8,000 to 9,000 clones, with roughly nine tenths appearing a single time and roughly 6.7% taken by the ten largest. Specified time point: week 3, after first cycle of checkpoint inhibitor. Sequencing used blood, obtained from a patient treated with checkpoint blockade. These receptor sequences come from a human donor with melanoma.

V is TRBV7-9 and J is TRBJ2-5; 10 bases align to TRBD1. The germline CDR1 and CDR2 sequences are SEHNR and FQNEAQ (reference sequence). Trimming took 5 bases from V and 1 from J; bases not matched to a gene: 10. The CDR3 spans 17 residues. CDR3 nucleotide sequence: TGTGCCAGCAGCCCCTGGGGACAGGGGTCCCTCCAAGAGACCCAGTACTTC. This encodes CASSPWGQGSLQETQYF. The full variable domain, with the rest looked up from reference TRBV7-9 and TRBJ2-5, is DTGVSQNPRHKITKRGQNVTFRCDPISEHNRLYWYRQTLGQGPEFLTYFQNEAQLEKSRLLSDRFSAERPKGSFSTLEIQRTEQGDSAMYLCASSPWGQGSLQETQYFGPGTRLLVL.

The chain uses TRBV5-6 and TRBJ1-4, with D possibly TRBD1 on 5 matching bases. The CDR3 has 15 residues. V lost 4 bases and J lost 6, with 16 bases in between. The V gene's germline CDR1 is SGHDT and CDR2 YYEEEE. CDR3: CASSVLGRGYEKLFF. The CDR3 DNA reads TGTGCCAGCAGCGTGTTGGGGAGGGGATATGAAAAACTGTTTTTT.

This clone was detected once. The chain employs TRBV5-1 and TRBJ1-4; 10 bases are a match to TRBD1. CDR1 is SGHRS and CDR2 is YFSETQ in the germline V gene. This CDR3 region has 14 residues. With 4 bases clipped from V and 7 bases from J, the junction kept 4 bases outside the gene matches. Here the CDR3 reads CASSPGTGVEKLFF. As DNA, the CDR3 is TGCGCCAGCAGCCCGGGGACAGGGGTTGAAAAACTGTTTTTT. Variable domain in full (rest from reference TRBV5-1 and TRBJ1-4): KAGVTQTPRYLIKTRGQQVTLSCSPISGHRSVSWYQQTPGQGLQFLFEYFSETQRNKGNFPGRFSGRQFSNSRSEMNVSTLELGDSALYLCASSPGTGVEKLFFGSGTQLSVL.

The J gene is TRBJ2-1, the V gene TRBV5-1, with TRBD1 identical over 12 bases. V lost 4 bases to trimming and J lost 7 bases; unmatched junction nucleotides: 3. From germline, CDR1 is SGHRS and CDR2 YFSETQ. The CDR3 is 14 residues long. CDR3 sequence: CASSQGQGANEQFF. The CDR3 DNA is TGCGCCAGCAGCCAGGGACAGGGGGCGAATGAGCAGTTCTTC.

This chain joins TRBV19 and TRBJ1-6; D unclear. V dropped 11 bases and J dropped 2 bases, with 10 bases sitting between them. The CDR3 runs to 13 residues. Germline V gene data show CDR1 as LNHDA and CDR2 as SQIVND (reference sequence). The CDR3: CASTSTYNSPLHF. The CDR3 DNA reads TGTGCCTCAACGAGTACCTATAATTCACCCCTCCACTTT.

This clone ranks as large. V gene TRBV7-2 combines with J gene TRBJ1-5; possibly TRBD1 for D (5 bases). CDR1 SGHTA and CDR2 FQGNSA come from the germline V gene. Trimming stripped 5 bases from V and 3 bases from J, with 17 bases between. The CDR3 sequence is 16 residues long. This CDR3 reads CASSLVGGGSNQPQHF. The CDR3 DNA reads TGTGCCAGCAGCCTAGTCGGGGGAGGGTCCAATCAGCCCCAGCATTTT. Based on the CDR3 plus reference TRBV7-2 and TRBJ1-5, the full variable domain is GAGVSQSPSNKVTEKGKDVELRCDPISGHTALYWYRQSLGQGLEFLIYFQGNSAPDKSGLPSDRFSAERTGGSVSTLTIQRTQQEDSAVYLCASSLVGGGSNQPQHFGDGTRLSIL.

The chain recombines TRBV7-2 with TRBJ1-2; D unclear. This CDR3 contains 13 residues. The V gene lost 1 base and the J gene lost 2 bases, with 5 bases spanning the gap. Per germline, CDR1 SGHTA and CDR2 FQGNSA. The CDR3 spells CASSLVENYGYTF. The DNA of the CDR3 is TGTGCCAGCAGCTTAGTTGAGAACTATGGCTACACCTTC. Drawing the rest from reference TRBV7-2 and TRBJ1-2, the complete variable domain is GAGVSQSPSNKVTEKGKDVELRCDPISGHTALYWYRQSLGQGLEFLIYFQGNSAPDKSGLPSDRFSAERTGGSVSTLTIQRTQQEDSAVYLCASSLVENYGYTFGSGTRLTVV.

The chain is built from TRBV6-1 and TRBJ1-1, with D hard to call. Germline V gene lookup returns CDR1 MNHNS and CDR2 SASEGT. CDR3 length equals 13 residues. V was pared by 1 base and J by 4 bases, with 7 bases between. CDR3: CASSEGLITEAFF. DNA of the CDR3: TGTGCCAGCAGTGAAGGTCTGATCACTGAAGCTTTCTTT.

The V and J genes are TRBV28 and TRBJ2-3; weak D call: TRBD2 (6 bases). The germline V and J ends were trimmed by 4 bases and 2 bases, with 22 bases remaining between them. The CDR3 runs 18 residues. The germline CDR1 and CDR2 sequences are MDHEN and SYDVKM. CDR3 in amino acids: CASSSAGSGEWYTDTQYF. The CDR3 DNA reads TGTGCCAGCAGTTCGGCCGGATCGGGGGAGTGGTACACAGATACGCAGTATTTT.

The chain employs TRBV15 and TRBJ2-4; D is perhaps TRBD1 (6 bases). The germline V gene has CDR1 LNHNV and CDR2 YYDKDF (reference sequence). CDR3 length: 17 residues. Deletions cut 3 bases from V and 0 bases from J, with 15 bases between. CDR3 nucleotide sequence: TGTGCCACCAGCAGCTTGAAGCAGGGGTTAGCCAAAAACATTCAGTACTTC. Translated: CATSSLKQGLAKNIQYF.

The genes are TRBV30 and TRBJ2-3, with D perhaps TRBD2 (5 bases). Per the germline V gene, CDR1 is GTSNPN and CDR2 is SVGIG (reference sequence). This CDR3 is built from 14 residues. V lost 0 bases and J 2 bases, leaving 9 bases between the germline ends. CDR3 in amino acids: CAWSVSGYTDTQYF. The CDR3 coding sequence is TGTGCCTGGAGTGTAAGCGGATACACAGATACGCAGTATTTT.

The chain recombines TRBV6-5 with TRBJ1-3; D gene ambiguous. Trimming stripped 3 bases from V and 0 bases from J, with 9 bases between. The CDR3 spans 15 residues. Looked up from germline, CDR1 is MNHEY and CDR2 is SVGAGI. CDR3 sequence (DNA): TGTGCCAGCAGTTATTCGCCGAGCTCTGGAAACACCATATATTTT. The encoded protein is CASSYSPSSGNTIYF.

The chain combines TRBV2 with TRBJ2-2, with a weak D call TRBD1 (6 bases). With 5 bases removed from V and 4 bases from J, the gap between germline ends came to 14 bases. Germline assignment: CDR1 SNHLY and CDR2 FYNNEI. The CDR3 is 15 amino acids. The CDR3 DNA reads as TGTGCCAGCAGTCCCGCCACAGGGAGCACCGGGGAGCTGTTTTTT. Translating gives CASSPATGSTGELFF.

This chain uses TRBV28 with TRBJ1-1, with a weak D call TRBD1 (5 bases). V gave up 6 bases and J gave up 2 bases, with 22 bases separating them. Germline-derived CDR1 and CDR2 are MDHEN and SYDVKM. This CDR3 has 17 residues. CDR3 DNA: TGTGCCAGCAGCTGGGCCCCGGGACGGAACATTAACACTGAAGCTTTCTTT. As protein: CASSWAPGRNINTEAFF.

A single count supports this clone. V and J are TRBV6-1 and TRBJ2-7; 9 bases fit TRBD1. After removal of 6 bases from V and 3 bases from J, the junction contained 3 bases not matched to a gene. This CDR3 contains 13 residues. Germline V gene lookup returns CDR1 MNHNS and CDR2 SASEGT. CDR3 protein: CASSRTGVYEQYF. CDR3 nucleotide sequence: TGTGCCAGCAGCAGGACAGGGGTCTACGAGCAGTACTTC.

This clone is a singleton in its sample. The chain recombines TRBV7-9 with TRBJ2-1; D is undetermined. V was cut by 1 base and J by 6 bases, with 10 bases left in between. The germline CDR1 and CDR2 sequences are SEHNR and FQNEAQ (reference sequence). The CDR3 contains 14 residues. CDR3 sequence (DNA): TGTGCCAGCAGCTTAGGCCCCGGACCCAATGAGCAGTTCTTC. Translation: CASSLGPGPNEQFF.

The rearrangement uses TRBV5-1 and TRBJ2-5, with 7 bases identical to TRBD1. Germline V gene sequence: CDR1 SGHRS, CDR2 YFSETQ. The trim removed 4 bases at V and 4 bases at J, leaving 16 bases unmatched. The length of the CDR3 is 17 residues. CDR3 coding DNA: TGCGCCAGCAGCAAAATGCCCGGGACAGCCCTTCCAGAGACCCAGTACTTC. Translation gives CASSKMPGTALPETQYF.

The chain links TRBV10-3 to TRBJ2-5; TRBD1 aligns across 8 bases. With 6 bases clipped from V and 3 bases from J, the junction kept 12 bases outside the gene matches. The CDR3 sequence is 16 residues long. From germline, CDR1 is ENHRY and CDR2 SYGVKD. The CDR3 coding sequence is TGTGCCATCAGCGATCCCGGGACAGGCGCGGAAGAGACCCAGTACTTC. Its translation: CAISDPGTGAEETQYF.

The rearrangement links TRBV7-8 to TRBJ2-7; the match to TRBD1 covers 11 bases. The CDR3 contains 14 residues. The V and J ends lost 9 bases and 0 bases, in that order; junction bases with no gene match: 4. The germline V gene encodes CDR1 SGHVS and CDR2 FQNEAQ. The CDR3 spells CASGQGASSYEQYF. The CDR3 DNA sequence: TGTGCCAGTGGACAGGGGGCTTCCTCCTACGAGCAGTACTTC. Complete variable domain (other parts from reference TRBV7-8 and TRBJ2-7): GAGVSQSPRYKVAKRGQDVALRCDPISGHVSLFWYQQALGQGPEFLTYFQNEAQLDKSGLPSDRFFAERPEGSVSTLKIQRTQQEDSAVYLCASGQGASSYEQYFGPGTRLTVT.

The rearrangement links TRBV10-3 to TRBJ2-6, with D unresolved. V gave up 7 bases and J gave up 4 bases, with 11 bases separating them. There are 14 residues in the CDR3. Germline V lookup: CDR1 ENHRY, CDR2 SYGVKD. The CDR3 here is CAIKGLSGANVLTF. For the CDR3, the DNA is TGTGCCATCAAGGGTCTTTCAGGGGCCAACGTCCTGACTTTC.

The rearrangement joins TRBV4-2 to TRBJ1-1, with D hard to call. Between the trimmed V and J ends, which lost 4 bases and 11 bases, there was a span of 29 bases. The CDR3 runs to 17 residues. Germline V gene sequence: CDR1 LGHNA, CDR2 YNFKEQ. The CDR3: CASSRGVAEQTREQAFF. CDR3 coding DNA: TGTGCCAGCAGCCGAGGAGTGGCAGAACAAACCCGAGAGCAGGCTTTCTTT.

This rearrangement joins TRBV25-1 to TRBJ2-1, with D possibly TRBD2 on 5 matching bases. Between the trimmed V and J ends, which lost 1 base and 3 bases, there was a span of 10 bases. This CDR3 has 15 amino acids. The germline gives CDR1 MGHDK, CDR2 SYGVNS. Here the CDR3 reads CASSELRAIYNEQFF. The CDR3 DNA reads TGTGCCAGCAGTGAATTGCGGGCTATCTACAATGAGCAGTTCTTC.

J is TRBJ2-7 and V is TRBV4-1, with 12 nucleotides matching TRBD2. V lost 8 bases and J lost 5; bases outside the gene matches: 10. This CDR3 is built from 15 residues. Germline-derived CDR1 and CDR2 are MGHRA and YSYEKL. The CDR3 coding sequence is TGCGCCAGCGGCAGAGGACTAGCGGGAAGGGACGAGCAGTACTTC. Its translation: CASGRGLAGRDEQYF.

This sequence joins TRBV19 and TRBJ2-7; D may be TRBD2 (5 bases). The germline CDR1 and CDR2 sequences are LNHDA and SQIVND (reference sequence). The CDR3 is 14 residues long. Deletions cut 6 bases from V and 4 bases from J, with 16 bases between. CDR3 nucleotide sequence: TGTGCCAGTAGCGCAAAGAGCGGACCTTACGAGCAGTACTTC. Translated, it gives CASSAKSGPYEQYF.

The V gene is TRBV7-9, the J gene TRBJ2-1; weak D call: TRBD2 (5 bases). Germline CDR1 is SEHNR and CDR2 is FQNEAQ (reference sequence). The CDR3 loop spans 17 amino acids. Trimming removed 2 bases from V and 5 bases from J, with 19 bases in between. CDR3 bases: TGTGCCAGCAGCTTAACGGTTGCGGTTGGAGGAAACAATGAGCAGTTCTTC. It is translated as CASSLTVAVGGNNEQFF. Full variable domain (rest looked up from reference TRBV7-9 and TRBJ2-1): DTGVSQNPRHKITKRGQNVTFRCDPISEHNRLYWYRQTLGQGPEFLTYFQNEAQLEKSRLLSDRFSAERPKGSFSTLEIQRTEQGDSAMYLCASSLTVAVGGNNEQFFGPGTRLTVL.

The chain uses TRBV4-1 and TRBJ1-1; D not certain. Trimming shortened V by 1 base and J by 6 bases, and 21 bases separated the two germline ends. This CDR3 region has 17 residues. CDR1 is MGHRA and CDR2 is YSYEKL in the germline V gene. The CDR3 nucleotides read TGCGCCAGCAGCCAAGGAGTAGGAGCGCTGCGGTCGGCTGAAGCTTTCTTT. It is translated as CASSQGVGALRSAEAFF.

The table lists this clone with a few counts. The chain has TRBV10-2 and TRBJ2-5; 7 bases agree with TRBD1. The CDR3 spans 13 residues. Looked up from germline, CDR1 is WSHSY and CDR2 is SAAADI. The V and J ends lost 5 bases and 1 base, in that order; junction bases with no gene match: 1. The chain's CDR3 is CASSWDSQETQYF. In DNA form, the CDR3 reads TGCGCCAGCAGTTGGGACAGCCAAGAGACCCAGTACTTC.

The gene calls are TRBV4-3 and TRBJ2-7; TRBD2 agrees at 7 bases. The CDR3 is made up of 15 amino acids. V was clipped by 2 bases and J by 3 bases; unmatched bases: 7. Germline CDR1 is LGHNA and CDR2 is YSLEER. DNA of the CDR3: TGCGCCAGCAGCCAACTATCTGGGGGGGGCTACGAGCAGTACTTC. Protein product: CASSQLSGGGYEQYF.

CDR3 bases: TGTGCCAGCAGTTTATTACGGAATGAAAAACTGTTTTTT. Residues: CASSLLRNEKLFF. This chain links TRBV27 with TRBJ1-4; D not certain. This CDR3 is 13 amino acids long. The ends were cut back, 1 base at V and 5 bases at J, with 5 bases in the middle. Per germline, CDR1 MNHEY and CDR2 SMNVEV (reference sequence).

This clone was seen just once. The V gene is TRBV27, the J gene TRBJ2-3, with 10 bases aligning to TRBD2. The trim removed 5 bases at V and 4 bases at J, leaving 6 bases unmatched. The CDR3 runs to 15 residues. Germline-derived CDR1 and CDR2 are MNHEY and SMNVEV (reference sequence). DNA of the CDR3: TGTGCCAGCAGTCTCGAGAGCGGGAGGGCAGATACGCAGTATTTT. This codes for CASSLESGRADTQYF.